The clone carrying this T cell receptor beta chain was counted ten times or more. The target antigen is unknown. This sample is part of a study of CD8 T cells in ankylosing spondylitis. Study-level points and caveats: The study identified a TCR beta motif of under 10 highly homologous variants that appeared characteristic of ankylosing spondylitis blood.

TCRdb called the 5' RACE reads again in MiXCR, with one record for every CDR3 protein. The sample carries 200,000 to 250,000 distinct CDR3 sequences, about 10% recorded once. Sequenced sample: blood, either unsorted or a sorted T cell fraction (not recorded which). The sequence was collected from a male donor with ankylosing spondylitis or in good health (not recorded which).

The CDR3 DNA reads as TGTGCCAGCAGTGATACAGTGACCTACGAGCAGTACTTC. The encoded protein is CASSDTVTYEQYF. The chain couples TRBV25-1 to TRBJ2-7; D remains unclear. The CDR3 consists of 13 residues. Between the trimmed V and J ends, which lost 3 bases and 2 bases, there was a span of 8 bases. Germline CDR1 MGHDK, CDR2 SYGVNS.